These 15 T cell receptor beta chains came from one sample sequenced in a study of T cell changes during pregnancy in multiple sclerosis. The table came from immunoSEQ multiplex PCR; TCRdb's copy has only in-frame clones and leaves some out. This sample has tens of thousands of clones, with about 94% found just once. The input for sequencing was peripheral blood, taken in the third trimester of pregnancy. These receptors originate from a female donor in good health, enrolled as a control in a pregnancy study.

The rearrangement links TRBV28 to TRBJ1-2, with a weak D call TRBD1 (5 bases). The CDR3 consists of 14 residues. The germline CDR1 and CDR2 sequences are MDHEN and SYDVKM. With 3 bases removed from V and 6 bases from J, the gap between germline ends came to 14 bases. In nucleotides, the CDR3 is TGTGCCAGCAGTTTGGGCAACAGGATTAATGGCTACACCTTC. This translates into CASSLGNRINGYTF.

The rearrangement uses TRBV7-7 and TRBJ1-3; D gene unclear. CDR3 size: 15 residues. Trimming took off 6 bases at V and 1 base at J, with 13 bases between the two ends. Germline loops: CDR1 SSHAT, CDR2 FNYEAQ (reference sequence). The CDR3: CASSLAADSGNTIYF. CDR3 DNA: TGTGCCAGCAGTTTGGCCGCAGATTCTGGAAACACCATATATTTT.

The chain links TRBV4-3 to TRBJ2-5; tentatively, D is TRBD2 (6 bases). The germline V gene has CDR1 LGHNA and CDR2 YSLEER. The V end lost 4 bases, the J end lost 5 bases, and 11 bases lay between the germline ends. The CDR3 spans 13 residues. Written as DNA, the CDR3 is TGCGCCAGCAGCCCGGGACTCGAGGAGACCCAGTACTTC. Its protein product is CASSPGLEETQYF.

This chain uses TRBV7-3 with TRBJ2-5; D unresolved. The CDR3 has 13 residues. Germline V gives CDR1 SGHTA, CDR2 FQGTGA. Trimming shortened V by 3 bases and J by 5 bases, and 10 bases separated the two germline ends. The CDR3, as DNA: TGTGCCAGCAGCTTGGTCCCGCGGGAGACCCAGTACTTC. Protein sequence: CASSLVPRETQYF.

The DNA of the CDR3 is TGTGCCAGCAGTTACCCCGGGACAGCTAATACCGGGGAGCTGTTTTTT. Protein sequence: CASSYPGTANTGELFF. V usage is TRBV6-6 and J usage is TRBJ2-2, with 7 nucleotides matching TRBD1. The CDR3 extends over 16 amino acids. From germline, CDR1 is MNHNY and CDR2 SVGAGI (reference sequence). V lost 2 bases and J lost 5; bases outside the gene matches: 8.

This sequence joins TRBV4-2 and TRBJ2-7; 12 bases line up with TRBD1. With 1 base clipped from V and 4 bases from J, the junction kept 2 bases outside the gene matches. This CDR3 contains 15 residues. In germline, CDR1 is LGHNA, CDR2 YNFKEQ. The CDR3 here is CASSQGDRGPYEQYF. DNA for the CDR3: TGTGCCAGCAGCCAAGGGGACAGGGGGCCTTACGAGCAGTACTTC.

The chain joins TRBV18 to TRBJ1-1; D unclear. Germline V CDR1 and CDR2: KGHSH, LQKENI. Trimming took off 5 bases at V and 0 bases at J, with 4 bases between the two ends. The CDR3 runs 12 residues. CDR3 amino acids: CASSVMNTEAFF. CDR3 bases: TGTGCCAGCTCAGTAATGAACACTGAAGCTTTCTTT.

CDR3 sequence reads: CASSGGDGDGYTF. CDR3 bases: TGTGCCAGCTCAGGGGGGGACGGAGATGGCTACACCTTC. The gene calls are TRBV18 and TRBJ1-2; weak D call: TRBD1 (5 bases). Germline CDR1 reads KGHSH; CDR2 reads LQKENI. The CDR3 loop spans 13 amino acids. Trimming took 5 bases from V and 6 from J, leaving 13 bases between them.

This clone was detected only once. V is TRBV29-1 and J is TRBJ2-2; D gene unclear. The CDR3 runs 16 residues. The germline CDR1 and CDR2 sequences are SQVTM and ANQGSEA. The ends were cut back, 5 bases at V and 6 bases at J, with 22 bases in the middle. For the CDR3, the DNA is TGCAGCGTTTCCCCGCAGAGAGGTGCCCTCGCCGGGGAGCTGTTTTTT. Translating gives CSVSPQRGALAGELFF.

The CDR3: CASSRATGRNEQFF. Here the CDR3 DNA reads TGCGCCAGCAGCCGTGCGACAGGGAGGAATGAGCAGTTCTTC. The J gene is TRBJ2-1, the V gene TRBV4-3; possibly TRBD1 for D (7 bases). V was pared by 4 bases and J by 7 bases, with 14 bases between. Germline-derived CDR1 and CDR2 are LGHNA and YSLEER. There are 14 residues in the CDR3.

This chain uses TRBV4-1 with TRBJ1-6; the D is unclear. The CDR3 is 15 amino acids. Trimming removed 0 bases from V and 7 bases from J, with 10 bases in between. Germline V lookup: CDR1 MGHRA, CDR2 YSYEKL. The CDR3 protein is CASSQDGGLNSPLHF. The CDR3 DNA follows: TGCGCCAGCAGCCAAGATGGAGGGTTAAATTCACCCCTCCACTTT.

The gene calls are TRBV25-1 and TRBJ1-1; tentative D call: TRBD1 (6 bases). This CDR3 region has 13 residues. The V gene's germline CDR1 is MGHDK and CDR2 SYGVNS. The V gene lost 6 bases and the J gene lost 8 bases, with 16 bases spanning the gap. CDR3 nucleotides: TGTGCCAGCAGAGGCACAGGGTGGGGGGAAGCTTTCTTT. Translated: CASRGTGWGEAFF.

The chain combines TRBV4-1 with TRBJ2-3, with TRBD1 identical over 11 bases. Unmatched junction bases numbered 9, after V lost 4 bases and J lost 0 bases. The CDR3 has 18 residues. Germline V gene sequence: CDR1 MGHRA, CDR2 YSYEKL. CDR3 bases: TGCGCCAGCAGCCTCGTGGCTGGGACAGGGGGAAGCACAGATACGCAGTATTTT. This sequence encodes CASSLVAGTGGSTDTQYF.

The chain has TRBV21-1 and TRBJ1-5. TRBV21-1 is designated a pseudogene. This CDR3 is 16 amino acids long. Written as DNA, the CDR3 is TGTGCCAGCAGCTCCCCGTCGGACGGGATAAATCAGCCCCAGCATTTT. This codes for CASSSPSDGINQPQHF.

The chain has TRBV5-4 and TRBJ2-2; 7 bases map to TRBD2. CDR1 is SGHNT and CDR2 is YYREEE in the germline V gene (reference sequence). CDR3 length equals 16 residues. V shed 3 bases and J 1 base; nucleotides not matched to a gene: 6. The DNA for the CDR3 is TGTGCCAGCAGCTATATGGGCGGGGGGAACACCGGGGAGCTGTTTTTT. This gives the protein CASSYMGGGNTGELFF.